Reported below is one TCR beta chain. This sample was taken from a study of blood T cell repertoires in COVID-19. Looking at the study overall: The study drew acute and convalescent COVID-19 samples from the United States, Italy and Spain. In each case, the material was cDNA or gDNA derived from T cells, B-cell-depleted T cells, or PBMCs.

Data came from immunoSEQ multiplex PCR; TCRdb stores just in-frame clones and leaves some out. The sample has about 83,000 clones; 90% are singletons. This CDR3 contains 15 residues. After removal of 5 bases from V and 2 bases from J, the junction contained 2 bases not matched to a gene. The germline CDR1 and CDR2 sequences are SGHRS and YFSETQ. The rearrangement links TRBV5-1 to TRBJ2-5; 14 nucleotides match TRBD2. Sequencing was carried out using peripheral blood. The TCR comes from a woman aged 80 or older with active or convalescent COVID-19. As DNA, the CDR3 is TGCGCCAGCAGTAGACTAGCGGGGGGGCAAGAGACCCAGTACTTC. Translated: CASSRLAGGQETQYF.